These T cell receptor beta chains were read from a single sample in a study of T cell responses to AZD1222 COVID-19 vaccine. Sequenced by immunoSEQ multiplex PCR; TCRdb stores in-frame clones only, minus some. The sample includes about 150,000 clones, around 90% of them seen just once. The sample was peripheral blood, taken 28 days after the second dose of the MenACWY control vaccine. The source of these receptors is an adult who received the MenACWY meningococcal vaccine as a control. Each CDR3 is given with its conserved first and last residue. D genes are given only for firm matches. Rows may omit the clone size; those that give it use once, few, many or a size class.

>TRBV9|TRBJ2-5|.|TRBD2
TGTGCCAGCAGCGTTGGTATCGGACTAGCGGGTAGAGAGACCCAGTACTTC
CASSVGIGLAGRETQYF
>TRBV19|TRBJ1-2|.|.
TGTGCCAGTAGTATAGAGGGGGGACCCAAGCATTGGGGCTACACCTTC
CASSIEGGPKHWGYTF
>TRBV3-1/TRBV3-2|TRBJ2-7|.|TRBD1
TGTGCCAGCAGCCCGGGGACAGGGGGAAGTTCGTACGAGCAGTACTTC
CASSPGTGGSSYEQYF
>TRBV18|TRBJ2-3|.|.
TGTGCCAGCTCACCACCGGGCACAGATACGCAGTATTTT
CASSPPGTDTQYF
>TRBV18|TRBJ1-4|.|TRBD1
TGTGCCAGCTCACCACCGGGACAGGCGGATGAAAAACTGTTTTTT
CASSPPGQADEKLFF
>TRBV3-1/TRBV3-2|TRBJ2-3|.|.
TGTGCCAGCAGCCAACGAACGGGACTTAGCACAGATACGCAGTATTTT
CASSQRTGLSTDTQYF
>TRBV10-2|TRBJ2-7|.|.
TGCGCCAGCAGTGAAGGGGGCTCCTACGAGCAGTACTTC
CASSEGGSYEQYF
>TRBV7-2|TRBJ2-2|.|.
TGTGCCAGCAGCCGGGACACAATGAACACCGGGGAGCTGTTTTTT
CASSRDTMNTGELFF
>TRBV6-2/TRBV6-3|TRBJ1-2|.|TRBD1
TGTGCCAGCAGTTTCGGACAGGGCGTTTGGTATGGCTACACCTTC
CASSFGQGVWYGYTF
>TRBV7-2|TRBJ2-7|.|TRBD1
TGTGCCAGCAGCGCCCCCGGGACAGGCTACGAGCAGTACTTC
CASSAPGTGYEQYF
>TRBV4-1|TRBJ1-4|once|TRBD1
TGCGCCAGCAGCCAAGCAGCGACAGGGGCTAATGAAAAACTGTTTTTT
CASSQAATGANEKLFF
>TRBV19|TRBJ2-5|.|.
TGTGCCAGTAGTACGGCAGCCCAAGAGACCCAGTACTTC
CASSTAAQETQYF
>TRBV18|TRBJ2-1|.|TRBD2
TGTGCCAGCTCACCTGGACTAGCGGGAGAAGGGCATGAGCAGTTCTTC
CASSPGLAGEGHEQFF
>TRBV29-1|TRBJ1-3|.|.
TGCAGCGGCCTGGCGGGGTCTGGAAACACCATATATTTT
CSGLAGSGNTIYF
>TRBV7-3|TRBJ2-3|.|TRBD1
TGTGCCAGCAGCTCCGGACAGGGGGGAATTAGCACAGATACGCAGTATTTT
CASSSGQGGISTDTQYF
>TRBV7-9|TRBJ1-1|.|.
TGTGCCAGCAGCTTATCGGCGAACACTGAAGCTTTCTTT
CASSLSANTEAFF
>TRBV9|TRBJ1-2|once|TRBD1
TGTGCCAGCAGCGGGACAGGGGCCGACTATGGCTACACCTTC
CASSGTGADYGYTF
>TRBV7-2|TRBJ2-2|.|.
TGTGCCAGCAGCTTACTTACCGGGGAGCTGTTTTTT
CASSLLTGELFF
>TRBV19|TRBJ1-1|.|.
TGTGCCAGTAGTATCCCAACAGGGATATTAAAAGAGGCTTTCTTT
CASSIPTGILKEAFF
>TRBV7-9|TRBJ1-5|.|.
TGTGCCAGCAGCTTCGGGCAGTTCAATCAGCCCCAGCATTTT
CASSFGQFNQPQHF
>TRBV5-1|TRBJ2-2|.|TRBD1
TGCGCCAGCAGCTTGTTGGGGACAGCAGTAACGAACACCGGGGAGCTGTTTTTT
CASSLLGTAVTNTGELFF
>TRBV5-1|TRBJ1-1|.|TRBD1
TGCGCCAGCAGCTTCGACAGGGCCACTGAAGCTTTCTTT
CASSFDRATEAFF
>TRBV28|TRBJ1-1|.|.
TGTGCCAGCAGTTTGATGGGAGTAGGCGGACAGAACACTGAAGCTTTCTTT
CASSLMGVGGQNTEAFF
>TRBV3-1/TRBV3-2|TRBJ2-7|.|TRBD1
TGTGCCAGCAGCCCCCCGGGACAGGGATTTTACGAGCAGTACTTC
CASSPPGQGFYEQYF
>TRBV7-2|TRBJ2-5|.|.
TGTGCCAGCAGCTTACCCGGACAGTTCCAAGAGACCCAGTACTTC
CASSLPGQFQETQYF
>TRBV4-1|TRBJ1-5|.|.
TGCGCCAGCAGCCAAGAAGGCTGGGGGGCTGAACAGCCCCAGCATTTT
CASSQEGWGAEQPQHF
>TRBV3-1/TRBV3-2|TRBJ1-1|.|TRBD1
TGTGCCAGCAGCCAATTTACCGGGACAGGGGGCGGTGAAGCTTTCTTT
CASSQFTGTGGGEAFF
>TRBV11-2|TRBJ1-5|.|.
TGTGCCAGCAGAATGGGAGGGAGCCAGCCCCAGCATTTT
CASRMGGSQPQHF
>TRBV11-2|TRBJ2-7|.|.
TGTGCCAGCAGCAGGCACGAAAGACTAAAATTCTACGAGCAGTACTTC
CASSRHERLKFYEQYF
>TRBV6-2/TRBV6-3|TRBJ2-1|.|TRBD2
TGTGCCAGCAGTTATTCGGGACTAGTCTATGAGCAGTTCTTC
CASSYSGLVYEQFF
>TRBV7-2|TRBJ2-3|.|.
TGTGCCAGCAGCTCTGCGGTGGGAGGCATAACAGATACGCAGTATTTT
CASSSAVGGITDTQYF
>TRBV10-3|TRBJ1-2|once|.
TGTGCCATCAGTGAGTCCAGGGTAGTGGCCTACACCTTC
CAISESRVVAYTF
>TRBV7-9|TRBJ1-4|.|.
TGTGCCAGCAGCTTAGGTGGCCTTGGGGAAAAACTGTTTTTT
CASSLGGLGEKLFF
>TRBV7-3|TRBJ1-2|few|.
TGTGCCAGCAGCTTAACGGAACTCAGACAGGAACCTAACTATGGCTACACCTTC
CASSLTELRQEPNYGYTF
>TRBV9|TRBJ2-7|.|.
TGTGCCAGCAGCGTAGGGTACGGAGCCTACGAGCAGTACTTC
CASSVGYGAYEQYF
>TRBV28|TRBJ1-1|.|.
TGTGCCAGCAGTCCCACTAGGGTCATGAACACTGAAGCTTTCTTT
CASSPTRVMNTEAFF
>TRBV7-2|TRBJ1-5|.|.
TGTGCCAGCAGTTTGATTAATCAGCCCCAGCATTTT
CASSLINQPQHF
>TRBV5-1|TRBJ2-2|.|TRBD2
TGCGCCAGCAGCCCCAGCGGGGGGAACACCGGGGAGCTGTTTTTT
CASSPSGGNTGELFF
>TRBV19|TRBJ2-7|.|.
TGTGCCAGTAGTACCCCGGGAAACGAGCAGTACTTC
CASSTPGNEQYF
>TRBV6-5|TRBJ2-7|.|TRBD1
TGTGCCAGCAGTACCGCCCGACAGGGGCCCTACGAGCAGTACTTC
CASSTARQGPYEQYF
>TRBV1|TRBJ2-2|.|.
TGCACCAGCAGCCAGGGGCGGGCGGTGAACACCGGGGAGCTGTTTTTT
CTSSQGRAVNTGELFF
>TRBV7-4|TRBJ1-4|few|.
TGTGCCAGCAGCTTAGATAGGTACGAAAAACTGTTTTTT
CASSLDRYEKLFF
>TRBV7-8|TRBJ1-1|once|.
TGTGCCAGCAGCTTATCGGCGATGAACACTGAAGCTTTCTTT
CASSLSAMNTEAFF
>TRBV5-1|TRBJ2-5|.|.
TGCGCCAGCAGCATCGGGACGCTTTACGGCCAAGAGACCCAGTACTTC
CASSIGTLYGQETQYF
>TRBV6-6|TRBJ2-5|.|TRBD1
TGTGCCAGCAGCAGGACAGGGGGCAAGACCCAGTACTTC
CASSRTGGKTQYF
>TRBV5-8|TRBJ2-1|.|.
TGTGCCAGCAGCTTCGGGATATACAATGAGCAGTTCTTC
CASSFGIYNEQFF
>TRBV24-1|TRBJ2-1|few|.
TGTGCCACCCGCCGGGACGGACCTTACAATGAGCAGTTCTTC
CATRRDGPYNEQFF
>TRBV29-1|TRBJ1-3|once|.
TGCAGCGTTGCTAGGGGGGACGGAAACACCATATATTTT
CSVARGDGNTIYF
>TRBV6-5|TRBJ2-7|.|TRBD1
TGTGCCAGCAGTTACTCAACCGGGACAGGGGACTACGAGCAGTACTTC
CASSYSTGTGDYEQYF
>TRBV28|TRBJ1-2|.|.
TGTGCCAGCAGTTTTAGCCGCGGTGGTAACTATGGCTACACCTTC
CASSFSRGGNYGYTF
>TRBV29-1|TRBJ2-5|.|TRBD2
TGCAGCGTTCTGGGGGGGGTAGTCGACGTCCAAGAGACCCAGTACTTC
CSVLGGVVDVQETQYF
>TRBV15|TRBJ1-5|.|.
TGTGCCACCAGCAGAGATCAAGTTCGGAACAATCAGCCCCAGCATTTT
CATSRDQVRNNQPQHF
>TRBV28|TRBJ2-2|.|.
TGTGCCAGCAGCCCAGTTCCAGGTAGCTTCACCGGGGAGCTGTTTTTT
CASSPVPGSFTGELFF
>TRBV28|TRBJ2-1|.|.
TGTGCCAGCAGTTTGCCCGGGGGTGGGCAGTTCTTC
CASSLPGGGQFF
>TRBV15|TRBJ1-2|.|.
TGTGCCACCAGCATAGTGGAAAGTGGCTACACCTTC
CATSIVESGYTF
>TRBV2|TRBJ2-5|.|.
TGTGCCAGCATTGAGCGTGTGTACGGAGAGACCCAGTACTTC
CASIERVYGETQYF
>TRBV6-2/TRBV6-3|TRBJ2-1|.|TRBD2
TGTGCCAGCAGTTACTCCCTTCTAGCGGGAAGGAACAATGAGCAGTTCTTC
CASSYSLLAGRNNEQFF
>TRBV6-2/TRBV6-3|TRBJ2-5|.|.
TGTGCCAGCAGTTACTCGAGGCTTGCAATCGAGACCCAGTACTTC
CASSYSRLAIETQYF
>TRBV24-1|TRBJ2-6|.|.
TGTGCCACCAGTGATCCATCCTCTGGGGCCAACGTCCTGACTTTC
CATSDPSSGANVLTF